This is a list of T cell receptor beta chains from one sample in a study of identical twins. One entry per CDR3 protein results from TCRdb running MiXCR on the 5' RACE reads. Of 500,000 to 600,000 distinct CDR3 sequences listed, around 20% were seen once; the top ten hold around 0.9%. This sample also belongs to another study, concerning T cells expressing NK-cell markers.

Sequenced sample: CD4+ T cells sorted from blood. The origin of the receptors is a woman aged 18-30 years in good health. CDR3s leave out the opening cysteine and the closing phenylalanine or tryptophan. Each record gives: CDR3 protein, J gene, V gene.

cdr3_aa: ASRTGTGVGTEAF
j_call: TRBJ1-1
v_call: TRBV12-3/TRBV12-4

cdr3_aa: ASSRRSATEAF
j_call: TRBJ1-1
v_call: TRBV11-1

cdr3_aa: ASSERHNEQF
j_call: TRBJ2-1
v_call: TRBV6-2/TRBV6-3

cdr3_aa: ASSHRPDLRDEQY
j_call: TRBJ2-7
v_call: TRBV3-1

cdr3_aa: ATSRALDRGGEQY
j_call: TRBJ2-7
v_call: TRBV15

cdr3_aa: SARPGQGNTIY
j_call: TRBJ1-3
v_call: TRBV20-1

cdr3_aa: SARPTSGSIEQY
j_call: TRBJ2-7
v_call: TRBV20-1

cdr3_aa: ASSSSRNSPLH
j_call: TRBJ1-6
v_call: TRBV7-2

cdr3_aa: ATSRGRGYEQY
j_call: TRBJ2-7
v_call: TRBV15

cdr3_aa: ASSSPGPRNEQF
j_call: TRBJ2-1
v_call: TRBV6-2/TRBV6-3

cdr3_aa: ASSQPGLKTYEQY
j_call: TRBJ2-7
v_call: TRBV2

cdr3_aa: ASSSMTGQETQY
j_call: TRBJ2-5
v_call: TRBV5-1

cdr3_aa: AWRVGTEAF
j_call: TRBJ1-1
v_call: TRBV30

cdr3_aa: ASSQGRGGSTEAF
j_call: TRBJ1-1
v_call: TRBV4-3

cdr3_aa: ASSPRTSGRSQY
j_call: TRBJ2-3
v_call: TRBV7-9

cdr3_aa: SARLGTKNIQY
j_call: TRBJ2-4
v_call: TRBV20-1

cdr3_aa: SVVWTPTDTQY
j_call: TRBJ2-3
v_call: TRBV29-1

cdr3_aa: ASSLHRGGPNEQF
j_call: TRBJ2-1
v_call: TRBV7-2

cdr3_aa: ASSYGTGGLETQY
j_call: TRBJ2-5
v_call: TRBV7-9

cdr3_aa: ASSSRDNMVQF
j_call: TRBJ2-1
v_call: TRBV11-2

cdr3_aa: ASSTGHGREKLF
j_call: TRBJ1-4
v_call: TRBV7-6

cdr3_aa: ASSLWGRANVLT
j_call: TRBJ2-6
v_call: TRBV12-3/TRBV12-4

cdr3_aa: ASSSLAGTQETQY
j_call: TRBJ2-5
v_call: TRBV11-2

cdr3_aa: SARMTGYNQPQH
j_call: TRBJ1-5
v_call: TRBV20-1